Below, one T cell receptor (beta chain) is given with its context. Its specific antigen is unknown. Per-nucleotide qualities are absent, and no much larger clonotype sits a single base away. For unsorted PBMC libraries, 2 million PBMCs were used after storage in RNAlater at -80 degrees C until RNA extraction. Multiple sclerosis patients were enrolled in a US clinical protocol evaluating disease progression by magnetic resonance imaging. Peripheral blood underwent Ficoll-Hypaque density gradient centrifugation to isolate PBMCs, which were then cryopreserved in liquid nitrogen. For CDR1 and CDR2, the germline V gene lists SNHLY and FYNNEI. There are 13 amino acids in the CDR3, from cysteine to phenylalanine inclusive. Here the CDR3 DNA is all that survives: 39 bases in frame from base 1. The V and J ends are trimmed by 7 bases and 0 bases, leaving 6 bases between them. cDNA was synthesized by template-switch 5'RACE using a primer carrying a 10-nucleotide random unique molecular identifier by which each TCR transcript was tagged. Over 180 million TCR-beta sequences, covering 15-18 subjects, were produced in each sequencing run. The RNeasy kit was used for extraction of total RNA. The KAPA Real-time Library Amplification kit was used to amplify TCR-beta VDJ regions with primers targeting the TCR constant region and the 5'RACE anchor. Sample indexes and Illumina adaptors were added in a first PCR, after which library yield was increased in a second PCR. After purification with Ampure beads, the TCR product of roughly 650 bp was size-selected on a 2% E-gel SizeSelection system. Before pooling, library quality was checked on a Bioanalyzer, concentration was measured with Qubit, and libraries were quantified with the Kapa Library Quantification kit. An Illumina HiSeq 2500 was used to sequence the libraries paired-end at 2 x 150 bp. To increase sequence diversity, roughly 24-32% phiX was spiked into each library pool. The authors' pipeline ran thus. The quality-filtered reads were processed with the UMI-based MiGEC pipeline, whose error correction step removed more than 80% of the raw TCR sequences. IMGT germline references were used for alignment of VDJ genes, and clonotypes were defined by a unique CDR3 amino acid sequence together with V-J genes. Clonal expansion, Shannon diversity, and CDR3 relatedness (CalcPairwiseDistances, ClusterSamples) were evaluated with VDJtools, and phylogenetic trees were built with CLCbio workbench. Expanded clones were defined as having at least 8 unique UMIs, based on coefficient-of-variation modelling across technical triplicates. The public reads were reprocessed in TCRdb via fastp at Q25 and MiXCR, keeping in-frame beta chains. Rows merge per CDR3 protein into single entries with the most common DNA and genes. These V and J calls originate from TCRdb's pipeline instead of the authors' own analysis. The sample yields nearly 60,000 distinct CDR3 sequences; roughly 3.5% were counted once. The ten largest account for approximately 7.1% of the sample.

The entry originates in a study of neurological immune-mediated disorders (dated by TCRdb to about 2019). The study in broad terms: Of the approximately 34 multiple sclerosis patients, around 30 had relapsing-remitting MS and 3 had secondary progressive MS. Using UMI-based sequencing, the study compared peripheral blood TCR-beta repertoires from patients with HTLV-I-associated myelopathy (HAM/TSP), patients with multiple sclerosis, and healthy controls. The 106 TCR-beta libraries covered PBMC samples along with longitudinal samples, technical triplicates, and paired sorted CD4+ and CD8+ T-cell subsets. The cohort comprised approximately 67 subjects: about 14 HAM/TSP patients, some 35 multiple sclerosis patients and approximately 20 healthy controls. Broad study findings and their caveats: TCR clonal expansion was highest in HAM/TSP patients and lowest in MS patients, with MS patients falling below even healthy controls. In phylogenetic analysis, the repertoires of 18 of 34 MS patients grouped into a cluster of related CDR3 sequences, which suggests a possible signature at the repertoire level. The MS cluster showed no association with clinical or MRI features, and the authors stated that larger cohorts are needed. Across subjects, expanded clones never shared an identical CDR3 amino acid sequence, which suggests that the TCR-beta repertoires in every group were private.

Sequenced: PBMCs. This TCR was sampled from an older woman with multiple sclerosis. Recombination connected TRBV2 to TRBJ2-2; no D gene call is confident. CDR3 loop: CASIGSNTGELFF. The DNA sequence follows: TGTGCCAGCATAGGGTCGAACACCGGGGAGCTGTTTTTT. The full variable domain, completed from the reference TRBV2 and TRBJ2-2 proteins outside the CDR3, reads EPEVTQTPSHQVTQMGQEVILRCVPISNHLYFYWYRQILGQKVEFLVSFYNNEISEKSEIFDDQFSVERPDGSNFTLKIRSTKLEDSAMYFCASIGSNTGELFFGEGSRLTVL.